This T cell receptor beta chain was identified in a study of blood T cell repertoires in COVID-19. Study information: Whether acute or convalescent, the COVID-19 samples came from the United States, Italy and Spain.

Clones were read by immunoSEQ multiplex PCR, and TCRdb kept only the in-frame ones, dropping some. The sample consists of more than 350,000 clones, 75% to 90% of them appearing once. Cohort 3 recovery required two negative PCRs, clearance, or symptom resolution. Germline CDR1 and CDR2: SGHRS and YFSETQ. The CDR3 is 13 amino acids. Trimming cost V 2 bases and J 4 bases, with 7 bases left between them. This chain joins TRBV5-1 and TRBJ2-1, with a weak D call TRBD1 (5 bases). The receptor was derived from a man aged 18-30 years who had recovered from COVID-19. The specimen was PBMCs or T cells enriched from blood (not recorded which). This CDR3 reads CASSFDRYNEQFF. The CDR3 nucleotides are TGCGCCAGCAGCTTTGACAGATACAATGAGCAGTTCTTC.